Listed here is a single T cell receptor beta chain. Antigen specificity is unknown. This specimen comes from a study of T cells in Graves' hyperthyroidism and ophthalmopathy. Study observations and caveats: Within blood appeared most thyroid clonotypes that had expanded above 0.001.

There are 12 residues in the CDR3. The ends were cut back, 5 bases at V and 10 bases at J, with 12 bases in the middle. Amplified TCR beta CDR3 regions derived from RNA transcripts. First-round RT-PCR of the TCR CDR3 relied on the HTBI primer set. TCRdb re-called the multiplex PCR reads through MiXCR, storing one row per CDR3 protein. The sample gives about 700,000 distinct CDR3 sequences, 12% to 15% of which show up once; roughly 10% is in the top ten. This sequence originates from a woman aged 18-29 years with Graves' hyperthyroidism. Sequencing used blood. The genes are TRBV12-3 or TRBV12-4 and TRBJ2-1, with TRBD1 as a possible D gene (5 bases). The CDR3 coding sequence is TGTGCCAGCAGTCGACAGCTTATGGAGCAGTTCTTC. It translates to CASSRQLMEQFF.